The present entry profiles one T cell receptor (beta chain) with its context. Its antigen is unidentified. TCRdb redid the calling of the reads with MiXCR, one entry per CDR3 protein. Here the sample spans fewer than 350,000 distinct CDR3 sequences, around 29% being singletons. The data stem from a study of T cell repertoires in cytomegalovirus infection. Turning to the study itself: Public TCR beta signature analysis indicated the presence of both CMV infection and matching HLA type.

There are 14 residues in the CDR3. Germline V lookup: CDR1 SGHVS, CDR2 FNYEAQ. V gave up 6 bases and J gave up 9 bases, with 15 bases separating them. This clonotype was sampled from a human donor in good health (CMV status not recorded). Some clones in this sample may be carry-over from other donors' samples. The V call is TRBV7-6, the J call TRBJ1-6, with a tentative D call TRBD1 (5 bases). Source: cultured PBMCs, taken from culture after CMV antigen stimulation. For the CDR3, the DNA is TGTGCCAGCAGTATTCAGGGAAATGGTTCACCCCTCCACTTT. Its protein product is CASSIQGNGSPLHF.